Below are 25 T cell receptor beta chains sequenced from a single sample in a study of T cells in narcolepsy. Here immunoSEQ multiplex PCR was the method, and the copy in TCRdb shows in-frame clones only, minus some. This sample has around 16,000 clones; 65% to 90% occur once, and the top ten carry over 35%. The sample taken for sequencing was memory (CD45RA-) CD4+ T cells from blood. All receptors come from a human donor in good health.

The chain joins TRBV29-1 to TRBJ1-4; maybe TRBD1 (6 bases). V was clipped by 6 bases and J by 3 bases, with 17 bases between them. CDR1 and CDR2 from the germline V gene are SQVTM and ANQGSEA. This CDR3 region has 15 residues. This CDR3 reads CSVPYRVTANEKLFF. The CDR3 DNA reads as TGCAGCGTCCCATACAGGGTTACCGCTAATGAAAAACTGTTTTTT.

The rearrangement joins TRBV21-1 to TRBJ2-1; TRBD2 is taken as the D call from the table, unchecked against the DNA. TRBV21-1 has pseudogene status. There are 17 residues in the CDR3. This CDR3 is CASSRRVLHHSDNEQFF. The DNA of the CDR3 is TGTGCCAGCAGTCGGCGGGTGCTACACCATTCCGACAATGAGCAGTTCTTC.

The chain couples TRBV5-4 to TRBJ2-7; tentatively, D is TRBD1 (6 bases). With 4 bases removed from V and 1 base from J, the gap between germline ends came to 18 bases. CDR1 is SGHNT, CDR2 YYREEE, per germline (reference sequence). CDR3 length equals 16 residues. CDR3 loop: CASSVRGLSRSYEQYF. CDR3 DNA sequence: TGTGCCAGCAGCGTCAGGGGCCTTTCTCGTTCCTACGAGCAGTACTTC.

This clone was counted a few times. The V and J genes are TRBV6-6 and TRBJ1-3; D ambiguous. Deletions cut 0 bases from V and 3 bases from J, with 6 bases between. The germline V gene encodes CDR1 MNHNY and CDR2 SVGAGI (reference sequence). The CDR3 extends over 14 amino acids. CDR3 sequence (DNA): TGTGCCAGCAGTTACTCGAGGGTTGGAAACACCATATATTTT. It translates to CASSYSRVGNTIYF.

The chain recombines TRBV19 with TRBJ2-3, with 14 bases that match TRBD2. CDR3 length: 16 residues. V lost 5 bases, J lost 3 bases, and 4 bases stayed unmatched. The germline V gene encodes CDR1 LNHDA and CDR2 SQIVND (reference sequence). Written as DNA, the CDR3 is TGTGCCAGTAGTGGAAGGACTAGCGGGGGGACAGATACGCAGTATTTT. Translated, it gives CASSGRTSGGTDTQYF. The variable domain in full, with the rest retrieved from reference TRBV19 and TRBJ2-3, is DGGITQSPKYLFRKEGQNVTLSCEQNLNHDAMYWYRQDPGQGLRLIYYSQIVNDFQKGDIAEGYSVSREKKESFPLTVTSAQKNPTAFYLCASSGRTSGGTDTQYFGPGTRLTVL.

Concerning this clone: Distinct nucleotide sequences in the sample also encode this CDR3. The gene calls are TRBV13 and TRBJ2-3; D call uncertain. Per the germline V gene, CDR1 is PRHDT and CDR2 is FYEKMQ (reference sequence). The CDR3 is made up of 15 amino acids. Trimming took 3 bases from V and 6 from J, leaving 16 bases between them. CDR3 sequence: CASSLRTQYTDTQYF. CDR3 nucleotides: TGTGCCAGCAGCTTGAGGACCCAATACACGGATACGCAGTATTTT.

The chain is built from TRBV2 and TRBJ2-3; D uncertain. This CDR3 region has 14 residues. With 3 bases removed from V and 2 bases from J, the gap between germline ends came to 9 bases. The germline gives CDR1 SNHLY, CDR2 FYNNEI. The CDR3 is CASSDRLFTDTQYF. DNA for the CDR3: TGTGCCAGCAGTGACCGACTTTTCACAGATACGCAGTATTTT.

This clone occurred once. The V and J genes are TRBV11-2 and TRBJ2-7; a possible D gene is TRBD1 (6 bases). Germline lookup yields CDR1 SGHAT and CDR2 FQNNGV. Trimming left V 1 base short and J 7 bases short, with 8 bases between. This CDR3 is built from 12 residues. This CDR3 is CASSLARGEQYF. Written as DNA, the CDR3 is TGTGCCAGCAGCTTAGCAAGGGGGGAGCAGTACTTC.

The genes are TRBV15 and TRBJ2-2, with unresolved D. Trimming cost V 0 bases and J 3 bases, with 14 bases left between them. Germline CDR1 reads LNHNV; CDR2 reads YYDKDF (reference sequence). This CDR3 comprises 17 residues. In DNA, the CDR3 is TGTGCCACCAGCAGAGATCATGGGCTAAGATACACCGGGGAGCTGTTTTTT. Its translation is CATSRDHGLRYTGELFF.

This clone was observed a few times. CDR3 loop: CASSPGAHNEQFF. The CDR3 region has the DNA TGTGCCAGCAGTCCGGGGGCCCACAATGAGCAGTTCTTC. V gene TRBV6-4 combines with J gene TRBJ2-1, with D perhaps matching TRBD1 or TRBD2 (6 bases each). The length of the CDR3 is 13 residues. V lost 5 bases to trimming and J lost 5 bases, with 10 bases between them. Germline assignment: CDR1 MRHNA and CDR2 SNTAGT.

V usage is TRBV27 and J usage is TRBJ2-1, with 7 bases matching TRBD2. Germline CDR1 reads MNHEY; CDR2 reads SMNVEV (reference sequence). CDR3 length: 14 residues. The trim removed 5 bases at V and 4 bases at J, leaving 5 bases unmatched. DNA for the CDR3: TGTGCCAGCAGTAACATGGGACTATACAATGAGCAGTTCTTC. Residues: CASSNMGLYNEQFF.

This sequence joins TRBV5-1 and TRBJ2-7; D gene unclear. CDR1 is SGHRS and CDR2 is YFSETQ in the germline V gene. The CDR3 consists of 16 residues. Trimming left V 1 base short and J 0 bases short, with 14 bases between. Written as DNA, the CDR3 is TGCGCCAGCAGCTTGCCTGGGCGACGATTCTCCTACGAGCAGTACTTC. Encoded protein: CASSLPGRRFSYEQYF.

In its sample, this clone was seen once. The chain recombines TRBV11-2 with TRBJ1-1; D is ambiguous. This CDR3 contains 14 residues. Germline loops: CDR1 SGHAT, CDR2 FQNNGV. The V and J ends lost 5 bases and 4 bases respectively, with 14 bases between them. The CDR3 region is CASSPAFGGTEAFF. CDR3 nucleotides: TGTGCCAGCAGCCCCGCATTTGGAGGCACTGAAGCTTTCTTT.

V usage is TRBV18 and J usage is TRBJ1-4, with a tentative D call TRBD1 (6 bases). Looked up from germline, CDR1 is KGHSH and CDR2 is LQKENI. This CDR3 region has 14 residues. Trimming shortened V by 3 bases and J by 4 bases, and 9 bases separated the two germline ends. The CDR3 DNA follows: TGTGCCAGCTCACCCAACAGGGTTAATGAAAAACTGTTTTTT. The encoded protein is CASSPNRVNEKLFF.

The genes are TRBV7-2 and TRBJ1-6; D uncertain. CDR3 size: 12 residues. Germline V lookup: CDR1 SGHTA, CDR2 FQGNSA. V was pared by 1 base and J by 12 bases, with 7 bases between. This CDR3 is CASSLDLGPLHF. The CDR3 DNA reads as TGTGCCAGCAGCTTAGACCTAGGACCCCTCCACTTT.

This chain uses TRBV14 with TRBJ2-7; maybe TRBD1 (5 bases). The germline CDR1 and CDR2 sequences are SGHDN and FVKESK. With 1 base removed from V and 6 bases from J, the gap between germline ends came to 13 bases. The CDR3 consists of 14 residues. The DNA for the CDR3 is TGTGCCAGCAGCCAAGTAAGGGGCCCCTCCGAGCAGTACTTC. Encoded protein: CASSQVRGPSEQYF. The variable domain in full, with the rest retrieved from reference TRBV14 and TRBJ2-7, is EAGVTQFPSHSVIEKGQTVTLRCDPISGHDNLYWYRRVMGKEIKFLLHFVKESKQDESGMPNNRFLAERTGGTYSTLKVQPAELEDSGVYFCASSQVRGPSEQYFGPGTRLTVT.

This chain connects TRBV27 to TRBJ2-1; 12 bases map to TRBD2. The germline CDR1 and CDR2 sequences are MNHEY and SMNVEV (reference sequence). The CDR3 spans 17 residues. Losses at the gene ends were 6 bases for V and 7 bases for J; bases not matched to a gene: 13. CDR3 DNA sequence: TGTGCCAGCAGGGACCCCGGACTAGCGGGGAGGTCTAATGAGCAGTTCTTC. This codes for CASRDPGLAGRSNEQFF.

V and J are TRBV2 and TRBJ1-2; D is undetermined. Germline-derived CDR1 and CDR2 are SNHLY and FYNNEI. CDR3 size: 12 residues. V was cut by 0 bases and J by 8 bases, with 7 bases left in between. The CDR3 coding sequence is TGTGCCAGCAGTGAAGCGGAGCTGGGCTACACCTTC. Protein product: CASSEAELGYTF.

The rearrangement links TRBV5-1 to TRBJ1-1, with unresolved D. CDR1 is SGHRS, CDR2 YFSETQ, per germline. The CDR3 is made up of 13 amino acids. V lost 7 bases to trimming and J lost 4 bases, with 14 bases between them. CDR3 coding DNA: TGCGCCAGCCGGCTGGGGAGGAGCACTGAAGCTTTCTTT. Its translation: CASRLGRSTEAFF.

This clone is a singleton in its sample. V and J are TRBV6-1 and TRBJ1-2; D is possibly TRBD1 (5 bases). The V and J ends lost 6 bases and 1 base respectively, with 12 bases between them. Germline values: CDR1 MNHNS, CDR2 SASEGT. The CDR3 runs 14 residues. The CDR3 DNA reads as TGTGCCAGCAGGGGGCATACCGTTAACTATGGCTACACCTTC. Translation gives CASRGHTVNYGYTF.

The J gene is TRBJ2-5, the V gene TRBV7-2, with 7 positions matching TRBD1. The better agreement between TRBJ2-7 and the DNA end casts doubt on the J call. The CDR3 is 16 amino acids. Germline CDR1 SGHTA, CDR2 FQGNSA. CDR3: CASSSGTDHKTYEQYF. The CDR3 DNA sequence: TGTGCCAGCAGCTCCGGGACAGATCATAAAACCTACGAGCAGTACTTC.

This sequence joins TRBV6-6 and TRBJ1-5; D not resolved. The V and J ends lost 2 bases and 0 bases respectively, with 5 bases between them. Germline loops: CDR1 MNHNY, CDR2 SVGAGI (reference sequence). CDR3 length: 14 residues. The CDR3, as DNA: TGTGCCAGCAGTTACACAGATAGCAATCAGCCCCAGCATTTT. This encodes CASSYTDSNQPQHF.

The CDR3: CASSIGQTYNEQFF. The CDR3 bases are TGTGCCAGTAGTATAGGGCAGACTTACAATGAGCAGTTCTTC. This chain uses TRBV19 with TRBJ2-1, with unresolved D. Per germline, CDR1 LNHDA and CDR2 SQIVND (reference sequence). The ends were cut back, 1 base at V and 4 bases at J, with 8 bases in the middle. The CDR3 is 14 residues long.

The chain joins TRBV7-9 to TRBJ1-2; D remains unclear. With 5 bases removed from V and 3 bases from J, the gap between germline ends came to 10 bases. The CDR3 is 13 amino acids. Germline V gene lookup returns CDR1 SEHNR and CDR2 FQNEAQ (reference sequence). The CDR3 region is CASSPQEYYGYTF. Written as DNA, the CDR3 is TGTGCCAGCAGCCCCCAAGAGTACTATGGCTACACCTTC.

The chain joins TRBV6-5 to TRBJ1-5, with D hard to call. Trimming took off 7 bases at V and 1 base at J, with 11 bases between the two ends. The CDR3 runs 14 residues. Germline CDR1 is MNHEY and CDR2 is SVGAGI. In DNA, the CDR3 is TGTGCCAGCAAAGCGGGCGGGAGCAATCAGCCCCAGCATTTT. This encodes CASKAGGSNQPQHF.